Given below is one TCR beta chain in context. The antigen remains unidentified. Clones were sequenced by immunoSEQ multiplex PCR, and TCRdb holds only the in-frame ones, with some missing. The sample lists around 78,000 clones; about 88% were seen once. CDR3 length: 8 amino acids. From germline, CDR1 is SQVTM and CDR2 ANQGSEA. The data originate from a study of T cell responses to AZD1222 COVID-19 vaccine. Across the whole study: Pooled together were second doses at about 4 or about 12 weeks. General study points: Reportedly, nearly half the spike-specific TCRs target unmutated variant regions.

The receptor was derived from an adult in good health. The starting material was peripheral blood, obtained on day 0 of AZD1222 vaccination. The chain couples TRBV29-1 to TRBJ1-1; 7 nucleotides line up with TRBD1. In DNA, the CDR3 is TGCACCCAGGGGGGGGCTTTCTTT. It encodes CTQGGAFF.